The 20 T cell receptor beta chains listed next were all sequenced from one sample in a study of blood T cell repertoires in COVID-19. TCRdb's table, derived via immunoSEQ multiplex PCR, lists solely in-frame clones and lacks some. Of some 120,000 clones in the sample, around 91% are singletons; the top ten hold approximately 27%. Sample: peripheral blood. These TCRs come from a man between 65 and 85 years old with active or convalescent COVID-19.

This clone came up once. This chain connects TRBV6-1 to TRBJ2-1; D might be TRBD2 (5 bases). Trimming removed 2 bases from V and 0 bases from J, with 14 bases in between. This CDR3 is 17 amino acids long. In germline, CDR1 is MNHNS, CDR2 SASEGT. The CDR3 nucleotides read TGTGCCAGCAGTGAACGGCTAGCAGCTAGCTCCTACAATGAGCAGTTCTTC. As protein: CASSERLAASSYNEQFF.

This clone was seen more than once but under ten times. This chain joins TRBV29-1 and TRBJ2-2; TRBD2 agrees at 13 bases. This CDR3 is 14 amino acids long. Losses at the gene ends were 8 bases for V and 5 bases for J; bases not matched to a gene: 5. Germline loops: CDR1 SQVTM, CDR2 ANQGSEA. Written as DNA, the CDR3 is TGCAGCTTCAGGACTAGCGGGAGTACCGGGGAGCTGTTTTTT. Residues: CSFRTSGSTGELFF.

The rearrangement uses TRBV15 and TRBJ2-2; D is undetermined. Germline V gene data show CDR1 as LNHNV and CDR2 as YYDKDF (reference sequence). V lost 3 bases and J lost 7, with 9 bases in between. The length of the CDR3 is 13 residues. CDR3 in DNA: TGTGCCACCAGCAGCTTCAGAGGCGGGGAGCTGTTTTTT. Translation: CATSSFRGGELFF.

The CDR3 reads CASSLRGQGVSTDTQYF. The CDR3 nucleotides read TGTGCCAGCAGCTTGCGAGGACAGGGGGTTAGCACAGATACGCAGTATTTT. The V gene is TRBV5-6, the J gene TRBJ2-3; TRBD1 aligns across 10 bases. This CDR3 has 17 residues. Germline CDR1 and CDR2: SGHDT and YYEEEE. J gave up 0 bases and V 1 base, and 5 bases lay outside the gene matches.

This chain links TRBV10-2 with TRBJ1-2; D remains ambiguous. V was trimmed by 6 bases and J by 2 bases, leaving 13 bases between them. Germline CDR1 and CDR2: WSHSY and SAAADI. The CDR3 is made up of 14 amino acids. CDR3 loop: CASRQAVTNYGYTF. Written as DNA, the CDR3 is TGCGCCAGCAGGCAAGCCGTCACCAACTATGGCTACACCTTC.

The chain combines TRBV28 with TRBJ2-7; 7 bases are a match to TRBD1. Trimming took 6 bases from V and 4 from J; bases not matched to a gene: 12. The CDR3 extends over 15 amino acids. Germline V gene lookup returns CDR1 MDHEN and CDR2 SYDVKM. This CDR3 reads CASSSAGTAQYEQYF. The CDR3 nucleotides read TGTGCCAGCAGCTCCGCCGGGACAGCCCAATACGAGCAGTACTTC. The variable domain in full, with the rest retrieved from reference TRBV28 and TRBJ2-7, is DVKVTQSSRYLVKRTGEKVFLECVQDMDHENMFWYRQDPGLGLRLIYFSYDVKMKEKGDIPEGYSVSREKKERFSLILESASTNQTSMYLCASSSAGTAQYEQYFGPGTRLTVT.

This rearrangement joins TRBV5-4 to TRBJ2-1, with 7 positions matching TRBD2. With V trimmed by 5 bases and J by 10 bases, 9 bases remained unmatched. The CDR3 spans 13 residues. CDR1 and CDR2 from the germline V gene are SGHNT and YYREEE (reference sequence). The CDR3 reads CASSPTSAEEQFF. CDR3 DNA sequence: TGTGCCAGCAGTCCCACTAGCGCGGAAGAGCAGTTCTTC.

This chain joins TRBV2 and TRBJ1-2, with D perhaps TRBD1 (6 bases). Trimming pared 6 bases from V and 6 bases from J, leaving 14 bases between. CDR1 and CDR2 (germline): SNHLY, FYNNEI. This CDR3 spans 13 amino acids. The CDR3 DNA reads as TGTGCCAGCAGCGTCAGGGGAGAAGATGGCTACACCTTC. This translates into CASSVRGEDGYTF.

This chain connects TRBV19 to TRBJ1-2, with 10 bases fitting TRBD1. J was trimmed by 7 bases and V by 6 bases; bases with no gene match: 2. Germline V CDR1 and CDR2: LNHDA, SQIVND (reference sequence). CDR3 length: 12 amino acids. The CDR3 sequence is CASRWDRGGYTF. CDR3 sequence (DNA): TGTGCCAGTAGGTGGGACAGGGGTGGCTACACCTTC.

The chain recombines TRBV7-9 with TRBJ1-5; D uncertain. In germline, CDR1 is SEHNR, CDR2 FQNEAQ (reference sequence). This CDR3 comprises 17 residues. V shed 5 bases and J shed 3 bases, with 20 bases lying between them. This CDR3 is CASSVGSSDLSNQPQHF. The CDR3 bases are TGTGCCAGCAGCGTCGGCAGTTCGGACTTGTCCAATCAGCCCCAGCATTTT.

The chain uses TRBV4-2 and TRBJ1-1; TRBD1 might be the D (6 bases). V lost 1 base and J 3 bases, leaving 9 bases between the germline ends. Germline CDR1 LGHNA, CDR2 YNFKEQ. The CDR3 totals 14 residues. The CDR3 nucleotides read TGTGCCAGCAGCCAAGGACAGGAAGACACTGAAGCTTTCTTT. Translating gives CASSQGQEDTEAFF.

This chain connects TRBV28 to TRBJ1-4; tentative D call: TRBD1 (5 bases). This CDR3 is built from 13 residues. CDR1 and CDR2 (germline): MDHEN, SYDVKM. V was trimmed by 6 bases and J by 5 bases, leaving 10 bases between them. The CDR3 sequence is CASSPDRNEKLFF. The CDR3 nucleotides are TGTGCCAGCAGCCCCGACAGAAATGAAAAACTGTTTTTT.

The V gene is TRBV9, the J gene TRBJ1-2, with 9 bases aligning to TRBD1. V dropped 2 bases and J dropped 7; count of bases not matched to a gene: 6. The CDR3 covers 14 residues. CDR1 and CDR2 (germline): SGDLS, YYNGEE. The CDR3: CASSVGQGWSGYTF. As DNA, the CDR3 is TGTGCCAGCAGCGTCGGACAGGGGTGGAGTGGCTACACCTTC.

This clone turned up a few times. The chain recombines TRBV19 with TRBJ1-1; 7 nucleotides align to TRBD1. J lost 3 bases, V lost 8 bases, and 9 bases had no gene match. The CDR3 has 14 amino acids. CDR1 and CDR2 (germline): LNHDA, SQIVND (reference sequence). CDR3 DNA sequence: TGTGCCAGTGGGGGGCAGGGGGTTCACACTGAAGCTTTCTTT. It is translated as CASGGQGVHTEAFF. Based on the CDR3 plus reference TRBV19 and TRBJ1-1, the full variable domain is DGGITQSPKYLFRKEGQNVTLSCEQNLNHDAMYWYRQDPGQGLRLIYYSQIVNDFQKGDIAEGYSVSREKKESFPLTVTSAQKNPTAFYLCASGGQGVHTEAFFGQGTRLTVV.

V is TRBV28 and J is TRBJ1-2; 9 bases align to TRBD1. Germline-derived CDR1 and CDR2 are MDHEN and SYDVKM. The CDR3 runs 13 residues. V lost 3 bases to trimming and J lost 6 bases; unmatched junction nucleotides: 2. The CDR3 loop reads CASSLRTGDGYTF. As DNA, the CDR3 is TGTGCCAGCAGTTTGAGGACAGGGGATGGCTACACCTTC.

This chain uses TRBV19 with TRBJ1-2; TRBD1 matches 7 bases. The CDR3 sequence is 16 residues long. Trimming took 1 base from V and 8 from J; bases not matched to a gene: 13. CDR1 is LNHDA, CDR2 SQIVND, per germline (reference sequence). CDR3 in DNA: TGTGCCAGTAGTATAGTGGTGGGACAGAGAGGTCCGGGCTACACCTTC. Residues: CASSIVVGQRGPGYTF. The variable domain in full, with the rest retrieved from reference TRBV19 and TRBJ1-2, is DGGITQSPKYLFRKEGQNVTLSCEQNLNHDAMYWYRQDPGQGLRLIYYSQIVNDFQKGDIAEGYSVSREKKESFPLTVTSAQKNPTAFYLCASSIVVGQRGPGYTFGSGTRLTVV.

The chain has TRBV7-8 and TRBJ1-3; D gene unclear. Germline CDR1 reads SGHVS; CDR2 reads FQNEAQ. V dropped 2 bases and J dropped 2 bases, with 7 bases sitting between them. This CDR3 is built from 14 residues. CDR3 DNA sequence: TGTGCCAGCAGCTTAACAGAACCTGGAAACACCATATATTTT. Its protein product is CASSLTEPGNTIYF.

The rearrangement links TRBV28 to TRBJ1-2; 8 positions match TRBD1. Germline V gene lookup returns CDR1 MDHEN and CDR2 SYDVKM. V dropped 1 base and J dropped 7; count of bases not matched to a gene: 8. CDR3 length equals 15 residues. The CDR3 here is CASSLFRGLNRGYTF. CDR3 nucleotides: TGTGCCAGCAGTTTATTCAGGGGGCTAAACCGTGGCTACACCTTC.

The chain carries TRBV5-1 and TRBJ1-6; D might be TRBD1 (5 bases). This CDR3 region has 16 residues. V was shortened by 3 bases and J by 5 bases, with 15 bases between the two germline ends. Germline assignment: CDR1 SGHRS and CDR2 YFSETQ. The CDR3 is CASSWVGGSDNSPLHF. The CDR3 DNA is TGCGCCAGCAGCTGGGTGGGGGGATCCGATAATTCACCCCTCCACTTT.

The J gene is TRBJ1-1, the V gene TRBV28, with D tentatively TRBD1 (5 bases). The CDR3 runs to 14 residues. The germline V gene encodes CDR1 MDHEN and CDR2 SYDVKM. The V end was cut by 5 bases, the J end by 1 base, with 11 bases between. DNA for the CDR3: TGTGCCAGCAGTATCCAGGGAGGGAACACTGAAGCTTTCTTT. Protein sequence: CASSIQGGNTEAFF.